This paragraph covers one TCR beta chain sequence. This CDR3 is built from 13 residues. The ends were cut back, 1 base at V and 4 bases at J, with 10 bases in the middle. Germline CDR1 reads GTSNPN; CDR2 reads SVGIG (reference sequence). The data originate from a study of blood T cell repertoires in COVID-19. Study-wide context: From the United States, Italy and Spain came samples of acute and convalescent COVID-19.

Ages ranged from about 18 to 89 years, with residence in 20 to 30 US areas. Each participant's cohort was designated according to participant-reported clinical history. Either two negative PCRs, clearance, or symptom resolution qualified Cohort 3 donors as recovered. Here immunoSEQ multiplex PCR was the method, and the copy in TCRdb shows in-frame clones only, minus some. The data hold around 300,000 clones, with roughly nine tenths observed a single time. The TCR sequence derives from a woman aged 40 to 55 who had recovered from COVID-19. The sequencing sample was made of PBMCs or T cells enriched from blood (not recorded which). The chain carries TRBV30 and TRBJ2-5; D possibly corresponds to TRBD1 (6 bases). The CDR3, as DNA: TGTGCCTGGAGTGGGACAGTTGGAGAGACCCAGTACTTC. Translated: CAWSGTVGETQYF. Variable domain in full (rest from reference TRBV30 and TRBJ2-5): SQTIHQWPATLVQPVGSPLSLECTVEGTSNPNLYWYRQAAGRGLQLLFYSVGIGQISSEVPQNLSASRPQDRQFILSSKKLLLSDSGFYLCAWSGTVGETQYFGPGTRLLVL.